This TCR beta chain was captured by sequencing in a study of sequential checkpoint blockade in melanoma. Regarding treatment: randomized to nivolumab then ipilimumab (arm A) or the reverse (arm B). This CDR3 contains 14 residues. Germline lookup yields CDR1 MGHRA and CDR2 YSYEKL. V dropped 7 bases and J dropped 9; count of bases not matched to a gene: 6. Profiling relied on immunoSEQ multiplex PCR, and the TCRdb table lists in-frame clones only, not all of them. This sample has 25,000 to 35,000 clones, with 83% found just once. This TCR was recovered from a human donor with melanoma. This specimen was CD8+ T cells sorted from blood (inferred from file names), taken from a patient given nivolumab and ipilimumab in sequence. The chain links TRBV4-1 to TRBJ1-6; 10 nucleotides line up with TRBD1. This chain's CDR3 is CASTPGTGVSPLHF. The CDR3 DNA sequence: TGCGCCAGCACCCCCGGGACAGGGGTTTCACCCCTCCACTTT.